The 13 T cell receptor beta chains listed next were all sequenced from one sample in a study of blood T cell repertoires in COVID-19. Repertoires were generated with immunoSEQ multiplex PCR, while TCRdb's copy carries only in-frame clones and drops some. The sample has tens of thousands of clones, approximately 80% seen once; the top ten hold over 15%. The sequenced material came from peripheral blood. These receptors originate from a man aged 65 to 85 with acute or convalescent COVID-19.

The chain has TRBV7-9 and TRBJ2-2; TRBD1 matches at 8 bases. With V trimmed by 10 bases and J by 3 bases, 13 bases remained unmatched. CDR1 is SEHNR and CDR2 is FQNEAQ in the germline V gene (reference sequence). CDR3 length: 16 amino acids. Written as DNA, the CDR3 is TGTGCCACCCCCGCGAGGACAGGGTCCTACACCGGGGAGCTGTTTTTT. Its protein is CATPARTGSYTGELFF. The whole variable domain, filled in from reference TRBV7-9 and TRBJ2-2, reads DTGVSQNPRHKITKRGQNVTFRCDPISEHNRLYWYRQTLGQGPEFLTYFQNEAQLEKSRLLSDRFSAERPKGSFSTLEIQRTEQGDSAMYLCATPARTGSYTGELFFGEGSRLTVL.

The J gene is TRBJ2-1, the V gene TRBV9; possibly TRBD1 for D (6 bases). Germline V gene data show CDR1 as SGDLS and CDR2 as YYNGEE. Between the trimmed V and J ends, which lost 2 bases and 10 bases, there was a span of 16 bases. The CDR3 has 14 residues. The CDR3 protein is CASSVRGPQGEQFF. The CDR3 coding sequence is TGTGCCAGCAGCGTCAGGGGACCCCAAGGCGAGCAGTTCTTC. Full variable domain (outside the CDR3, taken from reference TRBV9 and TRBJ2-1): DSGVTQTPKHLITATGQRVTLRCSPRSGDLSVYWYQQSLDQGLQFLIQYYNGEERAKGNILERFSAQQFPDLHSELNLSSLELGDSALYFCASSVRGPQGEQFFGPGTRLTVL.

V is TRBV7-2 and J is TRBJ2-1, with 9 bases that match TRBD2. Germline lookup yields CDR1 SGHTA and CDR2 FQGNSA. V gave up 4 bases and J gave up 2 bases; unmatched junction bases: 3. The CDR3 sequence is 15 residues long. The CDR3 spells CASSYSGGPYNEQFF. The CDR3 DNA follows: TGTGCCAGCAGCTATAGCGGGGGTCCCTACAATGAGCAGTTCTTC.

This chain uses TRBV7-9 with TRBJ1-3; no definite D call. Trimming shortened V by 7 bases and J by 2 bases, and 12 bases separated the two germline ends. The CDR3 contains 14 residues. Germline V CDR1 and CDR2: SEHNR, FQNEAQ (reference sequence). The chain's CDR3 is CASTSGFAGNTIYF. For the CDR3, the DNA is TGTGCCAGCACCTCGGGGTTTGCTGGAAACACCATATATTTT. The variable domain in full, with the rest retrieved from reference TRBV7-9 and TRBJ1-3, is DTGVSQNPRHKITKRGQNVTFRCDPISEHNRLYWYRQTLGQGPEFLTYFQNEAQLEKSRLLSDRFSAERPKGSFSTLEIQRTEQGDSAMYLCASTSGFAGNTIYFGEGSWLTVV.

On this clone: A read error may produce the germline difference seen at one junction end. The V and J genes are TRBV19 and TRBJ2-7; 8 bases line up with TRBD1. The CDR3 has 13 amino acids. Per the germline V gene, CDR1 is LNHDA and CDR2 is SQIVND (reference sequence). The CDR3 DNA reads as TGTGCCAGTAGTATTAAAGGACAGGGAAGAAGGAACTTC. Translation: CASSIKGQGRRNF.

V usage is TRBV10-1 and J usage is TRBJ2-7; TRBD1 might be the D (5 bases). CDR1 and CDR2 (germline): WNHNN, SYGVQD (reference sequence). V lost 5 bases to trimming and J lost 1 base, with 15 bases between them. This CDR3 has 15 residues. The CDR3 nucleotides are TGCGCCAGCAGTCCATCGACAACAGGATCCTACGAGCAGTACTTC. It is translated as CASSPSTTGSYEQYF.

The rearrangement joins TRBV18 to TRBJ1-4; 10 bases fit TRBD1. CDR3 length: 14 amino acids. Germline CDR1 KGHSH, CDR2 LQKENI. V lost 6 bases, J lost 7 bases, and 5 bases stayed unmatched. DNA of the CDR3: TGTGCCAGCTCGCAGACAGGGGGCGGTGAAAAACTGTTTTTT. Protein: CASSQTGGGEKLFF.

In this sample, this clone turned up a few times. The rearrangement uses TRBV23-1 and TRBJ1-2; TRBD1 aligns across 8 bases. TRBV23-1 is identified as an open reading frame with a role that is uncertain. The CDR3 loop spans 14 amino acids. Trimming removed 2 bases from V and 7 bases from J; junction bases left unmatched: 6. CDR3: CASSQNDRGGGYTF. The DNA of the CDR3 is TGCGCCAGCAGTCAAAACGACAGGGGAGGTGGCTACACCTTC.

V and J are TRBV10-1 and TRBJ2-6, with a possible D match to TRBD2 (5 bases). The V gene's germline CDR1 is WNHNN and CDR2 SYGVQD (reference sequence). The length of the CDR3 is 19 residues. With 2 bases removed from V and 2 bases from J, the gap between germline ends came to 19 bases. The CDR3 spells CASSEGGWSGGPGANVLTF. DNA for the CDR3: TGCGCCAGCAGTGAGGGAGGATGGAGTGGTGGGCCTGGGGCCAACGTCCTGACTTTC.

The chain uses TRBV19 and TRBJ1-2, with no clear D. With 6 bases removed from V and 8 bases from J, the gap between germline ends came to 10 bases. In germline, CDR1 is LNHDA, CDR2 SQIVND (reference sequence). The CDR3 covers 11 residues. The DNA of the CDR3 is TGTGCCAGTAGGGCAGTGGTCGGCTACACCTTC. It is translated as CASRAVVGYTF.

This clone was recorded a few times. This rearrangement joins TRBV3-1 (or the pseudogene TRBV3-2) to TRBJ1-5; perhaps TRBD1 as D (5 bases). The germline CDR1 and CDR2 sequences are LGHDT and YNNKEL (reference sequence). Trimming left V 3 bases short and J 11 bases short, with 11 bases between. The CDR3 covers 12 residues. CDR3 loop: CASSHGGLSQHF. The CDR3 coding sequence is TGTGCCAGCAGCCACGGGGGACTGTCCCAGCATTTT.

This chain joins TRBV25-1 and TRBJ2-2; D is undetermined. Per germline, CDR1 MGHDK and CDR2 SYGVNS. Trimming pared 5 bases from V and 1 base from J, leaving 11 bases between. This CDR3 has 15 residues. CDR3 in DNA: TGTGCCAGCAGTACGAGGCGGCTGAACACCGGGGAGCTGTTTTTT. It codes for CASSTRRLNTGELFF. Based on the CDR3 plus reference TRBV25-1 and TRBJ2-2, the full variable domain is EADIYQTPRYLVIGTGKKITLECSQTMGHDKMYWYQQDPGMELHLIHYSYGVNSTEKGDLSSESTVSRIRTEHFPLTLESARPSHTSQYLCASSTRRLNTGELFFGEGSRLTVL.

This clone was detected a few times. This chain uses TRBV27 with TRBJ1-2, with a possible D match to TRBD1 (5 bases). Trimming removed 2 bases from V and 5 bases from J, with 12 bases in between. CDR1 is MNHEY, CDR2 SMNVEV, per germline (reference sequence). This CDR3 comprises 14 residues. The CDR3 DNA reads TGTGCCAGCAGTTTACAAGGGGATAGATATGGCTACACCTTC. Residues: CASSLQGDRYGYTF.